The 8 T cell receptor beta chains below all came from one sample that was sequenced in a study of T cell responses to AZD1222 COVID-19 vaccine. Repertoires were generated with immunoSEQ multiplex PCR, while TCRdb's copy carries only in-frame clones and drops some. This table has over 110,000 clones, 85% to 95% appearing once. The material sequenced was peripheral blood, taken on day 0 of AZD1222 vaccination. The receptors stem from an adult in good health.

This clone was seen a single time. The rearrangement uses TRBV7-2 and TRBJ2-4; D gene unclear. This CDR3 is 12 amino acids long. Trimming took off 3 bases at V and 4 bases at J, with 4 bases between the two ends. CDR1 and CDR2 from the germline V gene are SGHTA and FQGNSA. The CDR3 here is CASSFGKNIQYF. The CDR3 DNA follows: TGTGCCAGCAGCTTCGGGAAAAACATTCAGTACTTC.

In nucleotides, the CDR3 is TGTGCCAGCAGCGTCAGGGGAGAAAAACTGTTTTTT. This gives the protein CASSVRGEKLFF. V is TRBV11-2 and J is TRBJ1-4; D possibly corresponds to TRBD1 (6 bases). This CDR3 has 12 amino acids. CDR1 SGHAT and CDR2 FQNNGV come from the germline V gene. V dropped 5 bases and J dropped 8 bases, with 9 bases sitting between them.

The V call is TRBV5-6, the J call TRBJ2-2; D not certain. Germline V gene sequence: CDR1 SGHDT, CDR2 YYEEEE. The CDR3 runs 11 residues. Trimming shortened V by 1 base and J by 8 bases, and 3 bases separated the two germline ends. The CDR3 here is CASSLYGELFF. CDR3 sequence (DNA): TGTGCCAGCAGCTTGTATGGGGAGCTGTTTTTT.

This chain uses TRBV11-2 with TRBJ2-6; perhaps TRBD1 as D (5 bases). Germline CDR1 is SGHAT and CDR2 is FQNNGV. Trimming removed 5 bases from V and 4 bases from J, with 15 bases in between. The CDR3 is made up of 16 amino acids. CDR3 residues: CASSPRYQGGANVLTF. The CDR3 DNA reads TGTGCCAGCAGCCCCAGGTACCAGGGAGGGGCCAACGTCCTGACTTTC.

This chain joins TRBV5-4 and TRBJ1-2; weak D call: TRBD1 (5 bases). V lost 1 base and J 13 bases, leaving 14 bases between the germline ends. The CDR3 extends over 12 amino acids. CDR1 is SGHNT, CDR2 YYREEE, per germline (reference sequence). This CDR3 is CASSLRGGEATF. The CDR3 DNA reads TGTGCCAGCAGCTTGAGGGGCGGGGAGGCCACCTTC.

The chain carries TRBV9 and TRBJ1-1; D is possibly TRBD1 (6 bases). V lost 4 bases, J lost 6 bases, and 16 bases lay in between. Germline-derived CDR1 and CDR2 are SGDLS and YYNGEE. CDR3 size: 14 residues. CDR3 residues: CASSLAGAEAEAFF. The CDR3 nucleotides are TGTGCCAGCAGCCTCGCAGGGGCTGAGGCTGAAGCTTTCTTT. Supplemented by reference TRBV9 and TRBJ1-1, the full variable domain reads DSGVTQTPKHLITATGQRVTLRCSPRSGDLSVYWYQQSLDQGLQFLIQYYNGEERAKGNILERFSAQQFPDLHSELNLSSLELGDSALYFCASSLAGAEAEAFFGQGTRLTVV.

The genes are TRBV2 and TRBJ2-3; the match to TRBD2 covers 13 bases. The V gene end was trimmed by 7 bases and the J gene end by 2 bases; junction bases not matched to a gene: 6. Germline V gene sequence: CDR1 SNHLY, CDR2 FYNNEI. This CDR3 has 16 residues. The CDR3 protein is CASTGLAGAFTDTQYF. As DNA, the CDR3 is TGTGCCAGCACTGGACTAGCGGGGGCCTTCACAGATACGCAGTATTTT.

The chain has TRBV7-8 and TRBJ2-7; 8 nucleotides align to TRBD1. The CDR3 is made up of 15 amino acids. Trimming at V came to 5 bases and at J to 3 bases, leaving 9 bases not matched to a gene. Germline lookup yields CDR1 SGHVS and CDR2 FQNEAQ. The CDR3 DNA is TGTGCCAGCAGCCCGTGGGGACAGGAGAACTACGAGCAGTACTTC. It codes for CASSPWGQENYEQYF.